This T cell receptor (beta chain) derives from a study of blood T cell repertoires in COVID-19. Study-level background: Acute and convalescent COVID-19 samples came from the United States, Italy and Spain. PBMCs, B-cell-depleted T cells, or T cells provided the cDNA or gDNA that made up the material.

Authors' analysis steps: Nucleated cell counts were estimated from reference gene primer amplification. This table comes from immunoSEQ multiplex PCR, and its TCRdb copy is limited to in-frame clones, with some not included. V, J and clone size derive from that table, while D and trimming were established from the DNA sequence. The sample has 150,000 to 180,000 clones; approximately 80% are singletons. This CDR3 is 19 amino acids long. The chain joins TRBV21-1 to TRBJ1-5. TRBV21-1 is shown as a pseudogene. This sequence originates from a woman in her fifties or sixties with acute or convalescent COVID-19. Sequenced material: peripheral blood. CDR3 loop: CASSKESRYWLRGNQPQHF. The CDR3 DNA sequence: TGTGCCAGCAGCAAAGAAAGCAGGTACTGGTTGAGGGGCAATCAGCCCCAGCATTTT.